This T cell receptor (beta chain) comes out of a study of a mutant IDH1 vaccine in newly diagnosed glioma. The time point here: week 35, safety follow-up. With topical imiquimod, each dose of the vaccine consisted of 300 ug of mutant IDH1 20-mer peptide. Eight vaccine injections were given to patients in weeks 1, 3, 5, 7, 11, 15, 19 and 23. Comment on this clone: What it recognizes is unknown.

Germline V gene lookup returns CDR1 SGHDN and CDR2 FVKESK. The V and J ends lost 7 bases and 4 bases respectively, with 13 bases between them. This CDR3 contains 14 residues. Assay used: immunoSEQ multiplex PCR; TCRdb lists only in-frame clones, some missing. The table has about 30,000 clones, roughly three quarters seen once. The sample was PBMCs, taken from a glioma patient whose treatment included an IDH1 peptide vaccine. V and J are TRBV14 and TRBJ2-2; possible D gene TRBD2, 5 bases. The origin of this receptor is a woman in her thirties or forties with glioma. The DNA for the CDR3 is TGTGCCAGCACGTCTCGGGGAACCACCGGGGAGCTGTTTTTT. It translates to CASTSRGTTGELFF. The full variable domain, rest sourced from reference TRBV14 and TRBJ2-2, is EAGVTQFPSHSVIEKGQTVTLRCDPISGHDNLYWYRRVMGKEIKFLLHFVKESKQDESGMPNNRFLAERTGGTYSTLKVQPAELEDSGVYFCASTSRGTTGELFFGEGSRLTVL.